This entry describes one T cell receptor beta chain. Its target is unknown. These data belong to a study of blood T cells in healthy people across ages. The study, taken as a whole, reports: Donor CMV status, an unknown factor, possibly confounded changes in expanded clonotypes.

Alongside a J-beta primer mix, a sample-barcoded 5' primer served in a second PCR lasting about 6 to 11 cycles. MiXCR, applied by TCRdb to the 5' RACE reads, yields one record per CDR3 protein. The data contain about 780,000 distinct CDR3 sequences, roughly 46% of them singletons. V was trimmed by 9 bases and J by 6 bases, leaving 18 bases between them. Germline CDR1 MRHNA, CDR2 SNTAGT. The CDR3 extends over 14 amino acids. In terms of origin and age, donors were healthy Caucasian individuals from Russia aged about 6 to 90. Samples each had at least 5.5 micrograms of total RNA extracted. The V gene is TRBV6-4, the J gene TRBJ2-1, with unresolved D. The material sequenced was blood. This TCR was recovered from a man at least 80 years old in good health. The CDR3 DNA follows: TGTGCCAGAGACGGGCGAGGCGCCCCCAATGAGCAGTTCTTC. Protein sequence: CARDGRGAPNEQFF.